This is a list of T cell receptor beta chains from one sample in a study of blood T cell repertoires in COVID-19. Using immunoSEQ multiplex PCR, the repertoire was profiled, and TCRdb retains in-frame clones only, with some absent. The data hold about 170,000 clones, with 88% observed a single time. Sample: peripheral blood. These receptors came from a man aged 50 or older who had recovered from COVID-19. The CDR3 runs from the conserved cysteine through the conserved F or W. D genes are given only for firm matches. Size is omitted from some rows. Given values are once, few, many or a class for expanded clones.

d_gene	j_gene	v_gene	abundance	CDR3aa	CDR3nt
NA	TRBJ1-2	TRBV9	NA	CASSVQGGQGYTF	TGTGCCAGCAGCGTACAGGGAGGCCAGGGCTACACCTTC
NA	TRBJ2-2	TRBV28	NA	CASSLSIANTGELFF	TGTGCCAGCAGTTTATCCATAGCGAACACCGGGGAGCTGTTTTTT
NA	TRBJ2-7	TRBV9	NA	CASSPLGAGGTYEQYF	TGTGCCAGCAGCCCACTCGGGGCAGGGGGGACCTACGAGCAGTACTTC
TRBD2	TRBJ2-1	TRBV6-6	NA	CASSPSSGGSSYNEQFF	TGTGCCAGCAGTCCTTCTAGCGGGGGGAGCTCCTACAATGAGCAGTTCTTC
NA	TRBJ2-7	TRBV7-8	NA	CASSSGLNHYEQYF	TGTGCCAGCAGCTCCGGACTTAATCACTACGAGCAGTACTTC
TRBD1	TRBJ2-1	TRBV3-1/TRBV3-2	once	CASSTIWDRASQSSYNEQFF	TGTGCCAGCAGCACCATATGGGACAGGGCTTCCCAGAGCTCCTACAATGAGCAGTTCTTC
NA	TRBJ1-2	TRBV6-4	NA	CASSPTGDVGYTF	TGTGCCAGCAGCCCGACGGGGGACGTAGGCTACACCTTC
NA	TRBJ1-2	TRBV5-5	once	CASSPGQGPYYGYTF	TGTGCCAGCAGCCCAGGGCAGGGCCCTTACTATGGCTACACCTTC
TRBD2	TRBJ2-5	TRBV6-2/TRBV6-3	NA	CASSYILAGGPQETQYF	TGTGCCAGCAGTTACATCCTAGCGGGAGGGCCCCAAGAGACCCAGTACTTC
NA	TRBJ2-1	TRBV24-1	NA	CATSDATRGGNEQFF	TGTGCCACCAGTGACGCCACCCGGGGAGGCAATGAGCAGTTCTTC